One and the same sample provided the 15 T cell receptor beta chains below, sequenced in a study of blood T cell repertoires in COVID-19. Produced via immunoSEQ multiplex PCR; TCRdb's table is partial and in-frame only. The profile shows around 85,000 clones, almost 90% of them singletons. The sample taken for sequencing was peripheral blood. The receptor source for this set is a woman older than 75 with active or convalescent COVID-19.

To note about this clone: Here the CDR3 omits its conserved ending phenylalanine or tryptophan, so a read error is the likely source. Because the CDR3's place on the DNA is in doubt, the DNA is left out and the CDR3 is given as listed by TCRdb. J is TRBJ2-7 and V is TRBV7-9; the DNA was not used to check the table's D call, TRBD2. Germline CDR1 is SEHNR and CDR2 is FQNEAQ (reference sequence). Including both end residues, the CDR3 is 14 amino acids long. CDR3 in amino acids: CASSPGTSGNLLDY.

The chain uses TRBV28 and TRBJ2-7; no definite D call. Germline V gives CDR1 MDHEN, CDR2 SYDVKM. The CDR3 length is 12 residues. V was trimmed by 3 bases and J by 3 bases, leaving 6 bases between them. The DNA of the CDR3 is TGTGCCAGCAGTTTCAGTTTCTACGAGCAGTACTTC. This encodes CASSFSFYEQYF.

The chain uses TRBV9 and TRBJ2-5; 8 bases align to TRBD2. Trimming cost V 0 bases and J 2 bases; bases outside gene matches: 6. Germline assignment: CDR1 SGDLS and CDR2 YYNGEE. This CDR3 region has 16 residues. This CDR3 is CASSVGNSGKQETQYF. CDR3 DNA: TGTGCCAGCAGCGTAGGAAATAGCGGGAAACAAGAGACCCAGTACTTC.

The chain links TRBV30 to TRBJ2-3; 10 bases map to TRBD2. J was trimmed by 0 bases and V by 3 bases; bases with no gene match: 0. Germline assignment: CDR1 GTSNPN and CDR2 SVGIG (reference sequence). This CDR3 is built from 14 residues. CDR3 in amino acids: CAWRTSGSTDTQYF. CDR3 DNA sequence: TGTGCCTGGAGGACTAGCGGGAGCACAGATACGCAGTATTTT. Supplemented by reference TRBV30 and TRBJ2-3, the full variable domain reads SQTIHQWPATLVQPVGSPLSLECTVEGTSNPNLYWYRQAAGRGLQLLFYSVGIGQISSEVPQNLSASRPQDRQFILSSKKLLLSDSGFYLCAWRTSGSTDTQYFGPGTRLTVL.

The V gene is TRBV6-6, the J gene TRBJ2-1; a possible D gene is TRBD1 (6 bases). Germline CDR1 reads MNHNY; CDR2 reads SVGAGI (reference sequence). V lost 0 bases to trimming and J lost 9 bases, with 12 bases between them. The CDR3 runs to 14 residues. This CDR3 is CASSYSAGAGEQFF. CDR3 bases: TGTGCCAGCAGTTACTCGGCAGGGGCGGGTGAGCAGTTCTTC.

The CDR3 DNA follows: TGTGCCAGCAGCGTAGGGGCTAGCGGGAGGGCCTCTATATATGGCAATGAGCAGTTCTTC. The encoded protein is CASSVGASGRASIYGNEQFF. The chain employs TRBV9 and TRBJ2-1; TRBD2 matches at 12 bases. Germline V gene sequence: CDR1 SGDLS, CDR2 YYNGEE. V shed 0 bases, J shed 6 bases, and the junction held 16 bases outside the gene matches. This CDR3 has 20 amino acids. The whole variable domain, remainder taken from reference TRBV9 and TRBJ2-1, is DSGVTQTPKHLITATGQRVTLRCSPRSGDLSVYWYQQSLDQGLQFLIQYYNGEERAKGNILERFSAQQFPDLHSELNLSSLELGDSALYFCASSVGASGRASIYGNEQFFGPGTRLTVL.

The chain uses TRBV9 and TRBJ2-3; 9 bases line up with TRBD2. The CDR3 is 15 amino acids. Per the germline V gene, CDR1 is SGDLS and CDR2 is YYNGEE. V shed 3 bases and J 4 bases; nucleotides not matched to a gene: 6. The CDR3 nucleotides read TGTGCCAGCAGCGGGCGGGAGGGCCAAGCAGATACGCAGTATTTT. The encoded protein is CASSGREGQADTQYF.

This chain joins TRBV7-2 and TRBJ1-5; tentatively, D is TRBD1 (5 bases). Germline V CDR1 and CDR2: SGHTA, FQGNSA. V lost 5 bases to trimming and J lost 2 bases, with 19 bases between them. The CDR3 consists of 17 residues. Written as DNA, the CDR3 is TGTGCCAGCAGCCCACACCAGGGAGGGGTGGGCAATCAGCCCCAGCATTTT. Residues: CASSPHQGGVGNQPQHF.

In nucleotides, the CDR3 is TGTGCCAGCAGTTTAATACTAACCGGACTAAATTCACCCCTCCACTTT. This translates into CASSLILTGLNSPLHF. The chain employs TRBV28 and TRBJ1-6; D remains ambiguous. The germline V gene has CDR1 MDHEN and CDR2 SYDVKM. This CDR3 comprises 16 residues. Trimming took 2 bases from V and 7 from J, leaving 15 bases between them.

The chain uses TRBV19 and TRBJ1-2, with D unclear. Germline V CDR1 and CDR2: LNHDA, SQIVND (reference sequence). The V and J ends lost 3 bases and 1 base respectively, with 9 bases between them. The CDR3 consists of 14 residues. CDR3 region: CASSIGLDNYGYTF. In DNA form, the CDR3 reads TGTGCCAGTAGTATCGGACTAGATAACTATGGCTACACCTTC.

The J gene is TRBJ1-4, the V gene TRBV18; 7 bases agree with TRBD1. CDR3 length equals 14 residues. Per germline, CDR1 KGHSH and CDR2 LQKENI. Trimming took 3 bases from V and 10 from J; bases not matched to a gene: 8. CDR3 sequence reads: CASSPLGQDGKLFF. The CDR3 DNA follows: TGTGCCAGCTCACCCCTTGGACAGGATGGAAAACTGTTTTTT.

The genes are TRBV5-1 and TRBJ1-2, with D perhaps TRBD1 (5 bases). Trimming took 3 bases from V and 4 from J, leaving 10 bases between them. CDR3 length equals 13 residues. The V gene's germline CDR1 is SGHRS and CDR2 YFSETQ. CDR3 sequence reads: CASSSTDSYGYTF. The DNA of the CDR3 is TGCGCCAGCAGCTCGACAGACTCCTATGGCTACACCTTC.

The chain has TRBV14 and TRBJ1-1; possibly TRBD1 for D (6 bases). The V and J ends lost 1 base and 2 bases respectively, with 23 bases between them. Germline lookup yields CDR1 SGHDN and CDR2 FVKESK. The CDR3 runs 19 residues. The CDR3 nucleotides read TGTGCCAGCAGCCAAGTATATTACCACCTAGGACAGTTTAACACTGAAGCTTTCTTT. Its translation is CASSQVYYHLGQFNTEAFF.

The V call is TRBV9, the J call TRBJ2-3; the match to TRBD2 covers 7 bases. Looked up from germline, CDR1 is SGDLS and CDR2 is YYNGEE. V trimming: 3 bases; J trimming: 5 bases; junction bases outside the gene matches: 12. The CDR3 is 16 residues long. The CDR3 sequence is CASSAMVGGPLDTQYF. The CDR3 region has the DNA TGTGCCAGCAGCGCCATGGTGGGAGGGCCTCTAGATACGCAGTATTTT.

This clone appeared a single time. The gene calls are TRBV7-2 and TRBJ1-1, with 10 bases matching TRBD1. The CDR3 has 15 amino acids. CDR1 is SGHTA and CDR2 is FQGNSA in the germline V gene. V shed 1 base, J shed 5 bases, and the junction held 4 bases outside the gene matches. The DNA for the CDR3 is TGTGCCAGCAGCTTAGGACAGGGGGCGCGGACTGAAGCTTTCTTT. Amino acids: CASSLGQGARTEAFF.